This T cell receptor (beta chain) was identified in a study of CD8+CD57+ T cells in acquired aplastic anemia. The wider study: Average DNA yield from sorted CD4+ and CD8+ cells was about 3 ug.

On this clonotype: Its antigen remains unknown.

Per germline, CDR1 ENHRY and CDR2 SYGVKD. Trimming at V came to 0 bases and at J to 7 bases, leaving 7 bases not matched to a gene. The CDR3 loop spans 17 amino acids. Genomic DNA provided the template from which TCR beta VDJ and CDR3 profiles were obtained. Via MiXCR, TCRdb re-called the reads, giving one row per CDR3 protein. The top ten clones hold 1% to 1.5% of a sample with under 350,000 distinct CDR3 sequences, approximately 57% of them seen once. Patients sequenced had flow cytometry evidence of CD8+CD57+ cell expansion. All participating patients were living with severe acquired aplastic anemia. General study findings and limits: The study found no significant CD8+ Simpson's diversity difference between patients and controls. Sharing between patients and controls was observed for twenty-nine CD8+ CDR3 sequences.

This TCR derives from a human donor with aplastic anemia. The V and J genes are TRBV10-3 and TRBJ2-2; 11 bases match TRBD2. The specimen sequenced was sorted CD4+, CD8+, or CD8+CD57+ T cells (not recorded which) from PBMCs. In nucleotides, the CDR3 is TGTGCCATCAGTGAGTCCACTAGCGGGAGCAGGGACGGGGAGCTGTTTTTT. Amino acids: CAISESTSGSRDGELFF.